The present entry profiles one T cell receptor (beta chain) with its context. Under the authors' procedure: It was from reference gene primer amplification that nucleated cell counts were estimated. The repertoire was sequenced with immunoSEQ multiplex PCR; TCRdb's copy has only in-frame clones and lacks some. Clonal size and the V and J genes are those of that table, whereas D and trimming came from the DNA. In the table there are roughly 100,000 clones, approximately 87% of which are singletons. This specimen comes from a study of blood T cell repertoires in COVID-19. The CDR3 length is 15 residues. Trimming took 0 bases from V and 1 from J; bases not matched to a gene: 2. Per germline, CDR1 SGHRS and CDR2 YFSETQ.

Sequenced sample: peripheral blood. This TCR was sampled from a man aged 45-65 years with acute or convalescent COVID-19. The chain joins TRBV5-1 to TRBJ2-5, with 8 bases aligning to TRBD1. The CDR3 DNA reads as TGCGCCAGCAGCTTGGGGGACAGGTCCCAAGAGACCCAGTACTTC. This gives the protein CASSLGDRSQETQYF.